The 27 T cell receptor beta chains below were found in one sample sequenced in a study of beta chain features in type 1 diabetes. Overall study findings and caveats: Among patients with Type 1 diabetes, TCRB CDR3s were moderately but significantly shorter in every one of the four CD4+ subsets.

These receptors' antigens are unknown. Sequenced material consisted of expressed TCRB transcripts (all of the isolated RNA was reverse transcribed). Sequencing was performed with immunoSEQ multiplex PCR; in TCRdb, only in-frame clones are kept and a portion is missing. The sample shows more than 250,000 clones, roughly 22% of them seen only once. The sample consisted of naive CD4+ T cells from blood. The source is a middle-aged woman with type 1 diabetes.

V gene TRBV7-9 combines with J gene TRBJ2-4; TRBD2 agrees at 8 bases. The CDR3 runs to 15 residues. Germline assignment: CDR1 SEHNR and CDR2 FQNEAQ (reference sequence). Unmatched junction bases numbered 6, after V lost 2 bases and J lost 6 bases. CDR3 nucleotide sequence: TGTGCCAGCAGCTTACCGGGACTAGAGGGAAACATTCAGTACTTC. Translating gives CASSLPGLEGNIQYF.

V usage is TRBV10-3 and J usage is TRBJ2-5; D is possibly TRBD2 (6 bases). The V gene's germline CDR1 is ENHRY and CDR2 SYGVKD. This CDR3 comprises 12 residues. Deletions cut 11 bases from V and 3 bases from J, with 13 bases between. For the CDR3, the DNA is TGTGCCGTCAATTCGGGGGAAGAGACCCAGTACTTC. Translation: CAVNSGEETQYF.

This clone was recorded a few times. The chain employs TRBV29-1 and TRBJ2-3; TRBD1 might be the D (6 bases). The CDR3 consists of 15 residues. Germline CDR1 SQVTM, CDR2 ANQGSEA. V lost 7 bases to trimming and J lost 2 bases, with 19 bases between them. The CDR3 sequence: CSALSGTLYTDTQYF. As DNA, the CDR3 is TGCAGCGCCTTATCCGGGACACTATACACAGATACGCAGTATTTT.

Note on this clone: This sample includes further DNA sequences coding for the same CDR3. The chain links TRBV27 to TRBJ2-5; D perhaps matches TRBD1 (5 bases). Germline values: CDR1 MNHEY, CDR2 SMNVEV (reference sequence). Trimming cost V 5 bases and J 1 base, with 11 bases left between them. CDR3 length: 14 residues. The CDR3 region has the DNA TGTGCCAGCAGTCTAGGAAGGGGCCAAGAGACCCAGTACTTC. It encodes CASSLGRGQETQYF.

V is TRBV28 and J is TRBJ2-7, with 9 positions matching TRBD2. CDR3 length: 15 amino acids. Trimming removed 3 bases from V and 7 bases from J; junction bases left unmatched: 10. CDR1 and CDR2 (germline): MDHEN, SYDVKM. The CDR3 loop is CASSLEAGGPREQYF. The DNA of the CDR3 is TGTGCCAGCAGTTTGGAGGCGGGGGGGCCGAGGGAGCAGTACTTC.

V is TRBV27 and J is TRBJ1-5; D is ambiguous. The V end was cut by 5 bases, the J end by 4 bases, with 18 bases between. Germline CDR1 MNHEY, CDR2 SMNVEV (reference sequence). CDR3 length equals 16 residues. The CDR3 reads CASSPGPSWENQPQHF. The CDR3, as DNA: TGTGCCAGCAGTCCGGGCCCTTCCTGGGAGAATCAGCCCCAGCATTTT.

V and J are TRBV15 and TRBJ1-3, with D perhaps TRBD1 (5 bases). CDR1 and CDR2 (germline): LNHNV, YYDKDF (reference sequence). The ends were cut back, 5 bases at V and 0 bases at J, with 8 bases in the middle. The CDR3 contains 14 residues. The CDR3 sequence: CATSGGISGNTIYF. The CDR3 DNA is TGTGCCACCAGCGGGGGGATCTCTGGAAACACCATATATTTT.

This chain links TRBV6-5 with TRBJ1-2, with a weak D call TRBD1 (5 bases). Germline CDR1 MNHEY, CDR2 SVGAGI. The ends were cut back, 0 bases at V and 1 base at J, with 12 bases in the middle. CDR3 size: 16 residues. The CDR3 spells CASSYSGPNLNYGYTF. CDR3 coding DNA: TGTGCCAGCAGTTACTCGGGGCCGAATCTTAACTATGGCTACACCTTC.

The J gene is TRBJ2-7, the V gene TRBV5-6; D may be TRBD1 (5 bases). This CDR3 is 15 amino acids long. V lost 1 base to trimming and J lost 0 bases, with 11 bases between them. From germline, CDR1 is SGHDT and CDR2 YYEEEE. The DNA for the CDR3 is TGTGCCAGCAGCTTGCGACAGCTAATCTCCTACGAGCAGTACTTC. Translation gives CASSLRQLISYEQYF.

The genes are TRBV5-1 and TRBJ2-2; TRBD2 aligns across 12 bases. Germline assignment: CDR1 SGHRS and CDR2 YFSETQ. The CDR3 is 16 amino acids. The junction had 5 bases not matched to a gene; V was cut back by 2 bases and J by 6 bases. CDR3 coding DNA: TGCGCCAGCAGCTTCGGACTAGCGGGGCGGCCCGGGGAGCTGTTTTTT. This codes for CASSFGLAGRPGELFF.

The chain couples TRBV29-1 to TRBJ1-2, with 10 bases matching TRBD1. Germline lookup yields CDR1 SQVTM and CDR2 ANQGSEA. With V trimmed by 7 bases and J by 8 bases, 4 bases remained unmatched. The CDR3 covers 11 residues. CDR3 residues: CSADRGRGYTF. Written as DNA, the CDR3 is TGCAGCGCTGACAGGGGGCGGGGCTACACCTTC. The variable domain in full, with the rest retrieved from reference TRBV29-1 and TRBJ1-2, is SAVISQKPSRDICQRGTSLTIQCQVDSQVTMMFWYRQQPGQSLTLIATANQGSEATYESGFVIDKFPISRPNLTFSTLTVSNMSPEDSSIYLCSADRGRGYTFGSGTRLTVV.

The rearrangement joins TRBV5-1 to TRBJ2-1; 7 nucleotides agree with TRBD2. This CDR3 has 16 residues. V lost 2 bases and J lost 6; bases outside the gene matches: 11. CDR1 is SGHRS and CDR2 is YFSETQ in the germline V gene. The CDR3 sequence: CASSLSGAVLGNEQFF. The CDR3, as DNA: TGCGCCAGCAGCTTAAGCGGGGCCGTCCTAGGCAATGAGCAGTTCTTC.

This clone appeared a few times. V and J are TRBV19 and TRBJ1-3, with D uncertain. The CDR3 extends over 14 amino acids. V was clipped by 9 bases and J by 0 bases, with 12 bases between them. CDR1 and CDR2 (germline): LNHDA, SQIVND (reference sequence). Here the CDR3 DNA reads TGTGCCAGCTCCTTTCTCCGCTCTGGAAACACCATATATTTT. Translation gives CASSFLRSGNTIYF.

This clone turned up a few times. The rearrangement uses TRBV5-1 and TRBJ1-1, with 8 bases lining up with TRBD1. The CDR3 is made up of 13 amino acids. The V segment lost 7 bases and the J segment 7 bases; nucleotides outside the gene matches: 9. Per germline, CDR1 SGHRS and CDR2 YFSETQ. The CDR3 region has the DNA TGCGCCAGCGGTAGACAGGGGAGCGATGAAGCTTTCTTT. Residues: CASGRQGSDEAFF.

The chain recombines TRBV9 with TRBJ2-1, with D tentatively TRBD2 (6 bases). Germline V gene sequence: CDR1 SGDLS, CDR2 YYNGEE. The V gene lost 2 bases and the J gene lost 7 bases, with 7 bases spanning the gap. CDR3 length: 12 residues. CDR3 sequence (DNA): TGTGCCAGCAGCGTCGCGGGGAATGAGCAGTTCTTC. This encodes CASSVAGNEQFF. Complete variable domain (other parts from reference TRBV9 and TRBJ2-1): DSGVTQTPKHLITATGQRVTLRCSPRSGDLSVYWYQQSLDQGLQFLIQYYNGEERAKGNILERFSAQQFPDLHSELNLSSLELGDSALYFCASSVAGNEQFFGPGTRLTVL.

CDR3 sequence reads: CASSPRTGNTEAFF. The CDR3 DNA is TGTGCCAGCAGCCCCAGGACAGGGAACACTGAAGCTTTCTTT. The V and J genes are TRBV9 and TRBJ1-1; TRBD1 aligns across 7 bases. The CDR3 is 14 amino acids. Looked up from germline, CDR1 is SGDLS and CDR2 is YYNGEE. V lost 4 bases and J lost 1; bases outside the gene matches: 4.

This sequence joins TRBV15 and TRBJ1-1, with D uncertain. Germline V lookup: CDR1 LNHNV, CDR2 YYDKDF (reference sequence). Trimming took 5 bases from V and 9 from J, leaving 16 bases between them. This CDR3 spans 13 amino acids. CDR3 bases: TGTGCCACCAGCTCCCGACCGGGAGCTCAAGCTTTCTTT. This codes for CATSSRPGAQAFF.

V gene TRBV15 combines with J gene TRBJ2-4; 11 bases match TRBD2. This CDR3 comprises 14 residues. Per germline, CDR1 LNHNV and CDR2 YYDKDF (reference sequence). The V gene end was trimmed by 8 bases and the J gene end by 6 bases; junction bases not matched to a gene: 6. DNA for the CDR3: TGTGCCACCGGATTAGCGGGGGGGAGAAACATTCAGTACTTC. Protein sequence: CATGLAGGRNIQYF. The full variable domain, its missing parts supplied by reference TRBV15 and TRBJ2-4, is DAMVIQNPRYQVTQFGKPVTLSCSQTLNHNVMYWYQQKSSQAPKLLFHYYDKDFNNEADTPDNFQSRRPNTSFCFLDIRSPGLGDTAMYLCATGLAGGRNIQYFGAGTRLSVL.

The CDR3 loop reads CASSYARGKLFF. CDR3 sequence (DNA): TGTGCCAGCAGTTACGCTCGGGGAAAACTGTTTTTT. The chain carries TRBV6-6 and TRBJ1-4, with unresolved D. V lost 2 bases, J lost 10 bases, and 8 bases lay in between. This CDR3 contains 12 residues. The germline gives CDR1 MNHNY, CDR2 SVGAGI (reference sequence).

In this sample, this clone turned up a few times. This sequence joins TRBV7-3 and TRBJ2-1, with TRBD2 matching 10 bases. V was pared by 5 bases and J by 5 bases, with 3 bases of the junction left unmatched. The CDR3 is 14 amino acids. Germline assignment: CDR1 SGHTA and CDR2 FQGTGA. The CDR3 bases are TGTGCCAGCAGCGGACTAGCGGAGAACAATGAGCAGTTCTTC. Protein: CASSGLAENNEQFF.

DNA of the CDR3: TGCAGCGTTGATGGACAGGGGGCAATCGAGACCCAGTACTTC. Its protein product is CSVDGQGAIETQYF. V gene TRBV29-1 combines with J gene TRBJ2-5; TRBD1 matches 11 bases. The CDR3 spans 14 residues. Trimming removed 3 bases from V and 5 bases from J; junction bases left unmatched: 5. The germline V gene encodes CDR1 SQVTM and CDR2 ANQGSEA.

The genes are TRBV5-1 and TRBJ2-1; D is possibly TRBD1 (5 bases). CDR3 length: 13 amino acids. With 3 bases removed from V and 6 bases from J, the gap between germline ends came to 10 bases. Germline CDR1 reads SGHRS; CDR2 reads YFSETQ. The CDR3 DNA is TGCGCCAGCAGCTCGCCCCAGGGCAATGAGCAGTTCTTC. This encodes CASSSPQGNEQFF.

The chain employs TRBV19 and TRBJ2-5; the D gene is possibly TRBD1 (6 bases). Germline lookup yields CDR1 LNHDA and CDR2 SQIVND (reference sequence). V lost 5 bases and J 7 bases, leaving 20 bases between the germline ends. The CDR3 runs to 15 residues. The CDR3 spells CASSLDQGNFRTQYF. The CDR3, as DNA: TGTGCCAGTAGTCTCGACCAGGGGAATTTTCGGACCCAGTACTTC.

This clone was seen a handful of times. The chain uses TRBV5-1 and TRBJ1-2; 8 bases are shared with TRBD1. This CDR3 is built from 13 residues. J lost 5 bases, V lost 6 bases, and 6 bases had no gene match. The V gene's germline CDR1 is SGHRS and CDR2 YFSETQ. In DNA form, the CDR3 reads TGCGCCAGCAAGGGACAGGAAGGTTATGGCTACACCTTC. Encoded protein: CASKGQEGYGYTF.

This clone was counted a few times. The chain carries TRBV4-3 and TRBJ1-1; perhaps TRBD1 as D (5 bases). This CDR3 region has 19 residues. CDR1 is LGHNA, CDR2 YSLEER, per germline. V was cut by 1 base and J by 0 bases, with 21 bases left in between. The chain's CDR3 is CASSQAGKVTSTVNTEAFF. DNA of the CDR3: TGCGCCAGCAGCCAAGCAGGGAAGGTAACGAGCACGGTGAACACTGAAGCTTTCTTT.

This clone came up a few times. The V and J genes are TRBV5-4 and TRBJ2-7; 10 bases agree with TRBD1. V shed 4 bases, J shed 3 bases, and the junction held 4 bases outside the gene matches. Germline V gene data show CDR1 as SGHNT and CDR2 as YYREEE (reference sequence). The CDR3 covers 14 residues. The CDR3, as DNA: TGTGCCAGCAGCAAAGGACAGGGGGTCTACGAGCAGTACTTC. It encodes CASSKGQGVYEQYF.

The DNA of the CDR3 is TGTGCCACCAGCAGACCTGGGACAGCCCGAGGAGAGACCCAGTACTTC. It specifies CATSRPGTARGETQYF. V usage is TRBV15 and J usage is TRBJ2-5; 7 nucleotides agree with TRBD1. This CDR3 region has 16 residues. CDR1 is LNHNV and CDR2 is YYDKDF in the germline V gene (reference sequence). Unmatched junction bases numbered 10, after V lost 2 bases and J lost 4 bases.